These T cell receptor beta chains were read from a single sample in a study of blood T cell repertoires in COVID-19. Sequenced by immunoSEQ multiplex PCR; TCRdb stores in-frame clones only, minus some. The sample has over 90,000 clones, just over 90% seen once; the top ten hold approximately 5.1%. Input material: peripheral blood. These receptor sequences come from a man in his fifties or sixties with acute or convalescent COVID-19. Both conserved end residues are part of each CDR3. D genes are given only for firm matches. Clone size appears in some rows only: once, few, many, or a class for an expanded clone.

J | V | D | size | DNA | CDR3
TRBJ1-2 | TRBV4-1 | TRBD1 | - | TGCGCCAGCAGCCAAGGGATACAGGGGGCGGTCTATGGCTACACCTTC | CASSQGIQGAVYGYTF
TRBJ2-7 | TRBV27 | - | once | TGTGCCAGCAGTTTAGGTCACGCGGGCGAGCAGTACTTC | CASSLGHAGEQYF
TRBJ1-2 | TRBV5-6 | TRBD1 | once | TGTGCCAGCAGCTTGGCGGACAGGGGATGGGGCTACACCTTC | CASSLADRGWGYTF
TRBJ1-1 | TRBV7-9 | - | - | TGTGCCAGCAGCCCACAATCGGAGATTGAAGCTTTCTTT | CASSPQSEIEAFF
TRBJ2-7 | TRBV12-5 | - | - | TGTGCTAGGGGGTCTCAGGGGAGCGGCTACGAGCAGTACTTC | CARGSQGSGYEQYF
TRBJ2-2 | TRBV9 | - | - | TGTGCCAGCAGCGTGACTAGATCTGTCACCGGGGAGCTGTTTTTT | CASSVTRSVTGELFF
TRBJ2-2 | TRBV10-2 | - | once | TGCGCCACCGGATATAGCGGCGCCGGGGAGCTGTTTTTT | CATGYSGAGELFF
TRBJ2-7 | TRBV11-2 | - | - | TGTGCCAGCAGCCCCCAACAGGGTCTTTACGAGCAGTACTTC | CASSPQQGLYEQYF
TRBJ1-2 | TRBV21-1 | - | - | TGTGCCAGCAGCAATGGCGGGGTTGCCACCTTC | CASSNGGVATF
TRBJ2-1 | TRBV11-3 | TRBD2 | - | TGTGCCAGCAGCTTAGTCCCGGGACTAGCGGTTTCCTACAATGAGCAGTTCTTC | CASSLVPGLAVSYNEQFF
TRBJ2-1 | TRBV12-3/TRBV12-4 | - | - | TGTGCCAGCGGGGAGAGGGGGAATGAGCAGTTCTTC | CASGERGNEQFF
TRBJ2-1 | TRBV6-4 | TRBD2 | once | TGTGCCAGCATTTGGACTAGCGGTTACAATGAGCAGTTCTTC | CASIWTSGYNEQFF
TRBJ1-4 | TRBV6-2/TRBV6-3 | - | once | TGTACCAGCAGTCACCAGGGATTAAATGAAAAACTGTTTTTT | CTSSHQGLNEKLFF
TRBJ1-4 | TRBV6-1 | TRBD1 | - | TGTGCCAGCAGTGAAGAAGGGACAGCCGGTGAAAAACTGTTTTTT | CASSEEGTAGEKLFF
TRBJ1-1 | TRBV30 | TRBD1 | - | TGTGCCTGGAGTTTTGACAGGGGGACTGAAGCTTTCTTT | CAWSFDRGTEAFF
TRBJ1-5 | TRBV6-2/TRBV6-3 | TRBD1 | few | TGTGCCAGCAGTGACGGGACAGGGGGCGGGAATCAGCCCCAGCATTTT | CASSDGTGGGNQPQHF
TRBJ2-6 | TRBV11-2 | TRBD2 | once | TGTGCCAGCAGTCCTGGGGGGGTCGGACGAGGGGCCAACGTCCTGACTTTC | CASSPGGVGRGANVLTF
TRBJ1-3 | TRBV9 | TRBD1 | - | TGTGCCAGCGGAGGGACAGGGGAACGAAACACCATATATTTT | CASGGTGERNTIYF
TRBJ1-1 | TRBV28 | - | - | TGTGCCAGCAGGGCAGGCACGAACACTGAAGCTTTCTTT | CASRAGTNTEAFF
TRBJ2-3 | TRBV18 | TRBD2 | once | TGTGCCAGCTCACCACTAGGGACTAGCCCGGGAGGTGCAGATACGCAGTATTTT | CASSPLGTSPGGADTQYF
TRBJ1-5 | TRBV12-3/TRBV12-4 | - | - | TGTGCCAGCAGCCCAGGGGGCAATCAGCCCCAGCATTTT | CASSPGGNQPQHF
TRBJ2-5 | TRBV5-1 | TRBD1 | - | TGCGCCAGCAGCCCGGGACAGACTTTACAAGAGACCCAGTACTTC | CASSPGQTLQETQYF
TRBJ1-2 | TRBV10-3 | - | - | TGTGCCATCAGTGAGTCAGGGCCCGGGGTAACTAACTATGGCTACACCTTC | CAISESGPGVTNYGYTF
TRBJ2-1 | TRBV6-5 | - | - | TGTGCCAGCAGTCGCGGGGAGACGAATGAGCAGTTCTTC | CASSRGETNEQFF
TRBJ2-6 | TRBV5-1 | TRBD2 | - | TGCGCCAGCAGCTTGGCGGGGGGGTCTGGGGCCAACGTCCTGACTTTC | CASSLAGGSGANVLTF
TRBJ2-3 | TRBV19 | - | - | TGTGCCAGTAGTATCGCTATAAGCACAGATACGCAGTATTTT | CASSIAISTDTQYF
TRBJ1-2 | TRBV20-1 | TRBD1 | - | TGCAGTGCTCTCCGGACAGGTGGCTACACCTTC | CSALRTGGYTF
TRBJ1-4 | TRBV2 | TRBD1 | - | TGTGCCAGCAGTGTGGGACAGGTGGCAACTAATGAAAAACTGTTTTTT | CASSVGQVATNEKLFF
TRBJ2-3 | TRBV3-1/TRBV3-2 | - | - | TGTGCCAGCAGCCAACGGTCGGATACGCAGTATTTT | CASSQRSDTQYF
TRBJ1-5 | TRBV19 | - | - | TGTGCCAGTAGTATTTCCAGGGAACAGCCCCAGCATTTT | CASSISREQPQHF
TRBJ1-2 | TRBV5-6 | - | - | TGTGCCAGCAGCTTCCGGGTCACTAACTATGGCTACACCTTC | CASSFRVTNYGYTF
TRBJ2-1 | TRBV19 | TRBD2 | - | TGTGCCAGTAGTCTCTCGGGGACTAGCGGGGCCACCTACAATGAGCAGTTCTTC | CASSLSGTSGATYNEQFF
TRBJ1-1 | TRBV19 | - | once | TGTGCCAGTAGTACGCCGGGACACAACACTGAAGCTTTCTTT | CASSTPGHNTEAFF
TRBJ1-4 | TRBV18 | - | - | TGTGCCAGCTCGCCCGACAGAACAACTAATGAAAAACTGTTTTTT | CASSPDRTTNEKLFF
TRBJ2-7 | TRBV6-5 | TRBD1 | - | TGTGCCAGCAGTTACGAGGGGGCCTTACTCGGCGAGCAGTACTTC | CASSYEGALLGEQYF
TRBJ1-2 | TRBV19 | - | few | TGTGCCAGTAGTATTCAATGGACACTTAACTATGGCTACACCTTC | CASSIQWTLNYGYTF
TRBJ2-1 | TRBV5-1 | TRBD2 | - | TGCGCCAGCAGCTTGGGCGGACTAGCGACCTACAATGAGCAGTTCTTC | CASSLGGLATYNEQFF
TRBJ2-7 | TRBV19 | TRBD1 | - | TGTGCCAGTAGTACAGCCGGGACAGGGGTCTACGAGCAGTACTTC | CASSTAGTGVYEQYF
TRBJ1-4 | TRBV19 | - | - | TGTGCCAGTAGTATTTCAGGGGAAGGGGAAAAACTGTTTTTT | CASSISGEGEKLFF
TRBJ1-1 | TRBV7-9 | - | once | TGTGCCAGCGGCCGGGGGAACACTGAAGCTTTCTTT | CASGRGNTEAFF
TRBJ1-1 | TRBV28 | TRBD1 | - | TGTGCCAGCAGGGGGACAGGGAGGACTGAAGCTTTCTTT | CASRGTGRTEAFF
TRBJ2-3 | TRBV11-3 | TRBD2 | - | TGTGCCAGCACCACGGGGCACGGGCTAGCGGGCACAGATACGCAGTATTTT | CASTTGHGLAGTDTQYF
TRBJ2-1 | TRBV7-2 | - | - | TGTGCCAGCAGCTTATACGGGAGCTACAATGAGCAGTTCTTC | CASSLYGSYNEQFF
TRBJ2-5 | TRBV6-4 | TRBD2 | - | TGTGCCAGCAGTGAATCCGGGACTAGCGGGACCCAGTACTTC | CASSESGTSGTQYF
TRBJ2-1 | TRBV4-3 | TRBD2 | few | TGCGCCAGCAGCCAAGGACTAGCGGGCAACGAGCAGTTCTTC | CASSQGLAGNEQFF
TRBJ1-4 | TRBV29-1 | TRBD1 | - | TGCAGCGTAGGACAGGGTTGGGAAAAACTGTTTTTT | CSVGQGWEKLFF
TRBJ2-7 | TRBV27 | - | - | TGTGCCAGCAGTTCCCCCGGCAGGGCGAGGTACGAGCAGTACTTC | CASSSPGRARYEQYF